This TCR beta chain derives from a study of blood T cell repertoires in COVID-19. Study information: The cDNA or gDNA used as material had been derived from T cells, B-cell-depleted T cells, or PBMCs.

CDR3 length equals 14 residues. The V gene end was trimmed by 7 bases and the J gene end by 2 bases; junction bases not matched to a gene: 3. Germline loops: CDR1 MDHEN, CDR2 SYDVKM. Assay used: immunoSEQ multiplex PCR; TCRdb lists only in-frame clones, some missing. The table shows over 200,000 clones, with about 68% occurring only once. The chain couples TRBV28 to TRBJ2-2; 8 nucleotides align to TRBD1. This TCR was recovered from a woman of 80 years or more with acute or convalescent COVID-19. The sequenced material came from peripheral blood. The CDR3, as DNA: TGTGCCAGCACGGGGACAGGAAACACCGGGGAGCTGTTTTTT. Translating gives CASTGTGNTGELFF.